A single sample gave rise to the 7 T cell receptor beta chains below, sequenced in a study of shared clonotypes between healthy human individuals. Using immunoSEQ multiplex PCR, the repertoire was profiled, and TCRdb retains in-frame clones only, with some absent. The sample lists 1.6 million or so clones, roughly 96% seen once, with 0.95% to 1.5% in the top ten. The sample was naive CD4+ T cells sorted from blood. The subset here: CD45RA+ positively selected. The origin of the receptors is a man under 40 in good health.

The rearrangement links TRBV5-1 to TRBJ2-6; D gene uncertain. V was clipped by 2 bases and J by 8 bases, with 17 bases between them. Germline values: CDR1 SGHRS, CDR2 YFSETQ. CDR3 length: 16 amino acids. CDR3 protein: CASSFRIGNEPNVLTF. The DNA for the CDR3 is TGCGCCAGCAGCTTCCGGATAGGGAATGAGCCCAACGTCCTGACTTTC.

The genes are TRBV5-4 and TRBJ1-1, with TRBD1 as a possible D gene (6 bases). The CDR3 totals 14 residues. V lost 3 bases and J lost 4, with 13 bases in between. Germline values: CDR1 SGHNT, CDR2 YYREEE (reference sequence). This CDR3 reads CASSSREGGTEAFF. The CDR3 nucleotides read TGTGCCAGCAGCTCCAGGGAGGGGGGCACTGAAGCTTTCTTT.

The chain couples TRBV28 to TRBJ2-2, with D possibly being TRBD1 or TRBD2 (5 bases each). With 5 bases removed from V and 2 bases from J, the gap between germline ends came to 12 bases. Germline V gene sequence: CDR1 MDHEN, CDR2 SYDVKM. The CDR3 is made up of 15 amino acids. The CDR3 reads CASSIVGENTGELFF. CDR3 bases: TGTGCCAGCAGTATTGTGGGGGAAAACACCGGGGAGCTGTTTTTT.

The rearrangement uses TRBV4-1 and TRBJ2-7; TRBD1 matches 9 bases. This CDR3 contains 15 residues. The junction had 8 bases not matched to a gene; V was cut back by 5 bases and J by 3 bases. Looked up from germline, CDR1 is MGHRA and CDR2 is YSYEKL. The DNA for the CDR3 is TGCGCCAGCAGCGCCATTCCGGGACAGGGCTACGAGCAGTACTTC. Translation: CASSAIPGQGYEQYF.

The CDR3 region is CASGFMGDQPQHF. The CDR3 coding sequence is TGTGCCAGCGGTTTTATGGGAGATCAGCCCCAGCATTTT. The chain recombines TRBV2 with TRBJ1-5; no clear D gene. V was pared by 8 bases and J by 5 bases, with 13 bases between. The V gene's germline CDR1 is SNHLY and CDR2 FYNNEI. The CDR3 consists of 13 residues.

The rearrangement uses TRBV5-5 and TRBJ2-7; 8 bases match TRBD2. The CDR3 has 16 residues. The ends lost 0 bases at V and 6 bases at J; junction bases unmatched: 11. Germline V CDR1 and CDR2: SGHKS, YYEKEE (reference sequence). CDR3 loop: CASSLARGEGGFEQYF. The DNA for the CDR3 is TGTGCCAGCAGCTTGGCGCGGGGGGAGGGTGGTTTCGAGCAGTACTTC.

This clone showed up just once. This chain uses TRBV6-1 with TRBJ1-1; a possible D gene is TRBD1 (6 bases). V lost 6 bases to trimming and J lost 2 bases, with 19 bases between them. The CDR3 runs 16 residues. The V gene's germline CDR1 is MNHNS and CDR2 SASEGT. This CDR3 is CASSEYITGLNTEAFF. The DNA for the CDR3 is TGTGCCAGCAGCGAATATATCACAGGGTTAAACACTGAAGCTTTCTTT.